This T cell receptor beta chain was identified during a study of blood T cell repertoires in COVID-19. Study as a whole: Sample material is recorded as cDNA or gDNA derived from T cells, B-cell-depleted T cells, or PBMCs.

The CDR3 runs 18 residues. V was cut by 2 bases and J by 8 bases, with 27 bases left in between. CDR1 SGHTA and CDR2 FQGNSA come from the germline V gene. TCRdb's copy holds only in-frame clones and misses some; the assay was immunoSEQ multiplex PCR. This table holds around 260,000 clones, over 80% found once. The rearrangement joins TRBV7-2 to TRBJ1-2; D uncertain. Sequencing used peripheral blood. This TCR was recovered from a woman between 70 and 85 years old with COVID-19, enrolled during active disease. CDR3 bases: TGTGCCAGCAGCTTACGTCGTGGGTACGACGGGGTCGGGCGCGGCTACACCTTC. Its translation: CASSLRRGYDGVGRGYTF.